These 27 T cell receptor beta chains were sequenced from one sample in a study of cytomegalovirus exposure and HLA in healthy donors. The PCR employed 60 Vbeta primers together with 13 Jbeta primers. Sequenced by immunoSEQ multiplex PCR; TCRdb stores in-frame clones only, minus some. The table lists around 160,000 clones, around 86% of them singletons. Sequenced sample: PBMCs. Receptor source: a human donor in good health.

This clone was recorded only once. This chain uses TRBV28 with TRBJ2-7; 8 positions agree with TRBD2. The CDR3 is 14 residues long. Germline values: CDR1 MDHEN, CDR2 SYDVKM. The V gene end was trimmed by 6 bases and the J gene end by 4 bases; junction bases not matched to a gene: 8. This chain's CDR3 is CASSSGGGVYEQYF. The CDR3 DNA is TGTGCCAGCAGCTCCGGGGGGGGCGTTTACGAGCAGTACTTC. Combining the CDR3 with reference TRBV28 and TRBJ2-7 gives the whole variable domain DVKVTQSSRYLVKRTGEKVFLECVQDMDHENMFWYRQDPGLGLRLIYFSYDVKMKEKGDIPEGYSVSREKKERFSLILESASTNQTSMYLCASSSGGGVYEQYFGPGTRLTVT.

The chain carries TRBV11-3 and TRBJ1-4, with no clear D. The CDR3 contains 12 residues. The V gene's germline CDR1 is SGHNT and CDR2 YENEEA. V was cut by 2 bases and J by 7 bases, with 5 bases left in between. The CDR3 bases are TGTGCCAGCAGCTTACGGGGTGAAAAACTGTTTTTT. Translation gives CASSLRGEKLFF.

The V call is TRBV19, the J call TRBJ1-1, with 8 positions matching TRBD1. The CDR3 spans 14 residues. The germline V gene has CDR1 LNHDA and CDR2 SQIVND (reference sequence). The V and J ends lost 4 bases and 4 bases, in that order; junction bases with no gene match: 5. Here the CDR3 reads CASSTQGVSTEAFF. CDR3 nucleotide sequence: TGTGCCAGTAGTACACAGGGGGTATCCACTGAAGCTTTCTTT. Based on the CDR3 plus reference TRBV19 and TRBJ1-1, the full variable domain is DGGITQSPKYLFRKEGQNVTLSCEQNLNHDAMYWYRQDPGQGLRLIYYSQIVNDFQKGDIAEGYSVSREKKESFPLTVTSAQKNPTAFYLCASSTQGVSTEAFFGQGTRLTVV.

V is TRBV25-1 and J is TRBJ2-3; 7 bases line up with TRBD1. CDR3 length: 16 amino acids. J was trimmed by 5 bases and V by 3 bases; bases with no gene match: 11. Germline CDR1 reads MGHDK; CDR2 reads SYGVNS. The CDR3 DNA reads TGTGCCAGCAGTGATGTGAAGCAGGGGGAAAGAGATACGCAGTATTTT. Translated: CASSDVKQGERDTQYF. Full variable domain (missing parts from reference TRBV25-1 and TRBJ2-3): EADIYQTPRYLVIGTGKKITLECSQTMGHDKMYWYQQDPGMELHLIHYSYGVNSTEKGDLSSESTVSRIRTEHFPLTLESARPSHTSQYLCASSDVKQGERDTQYFGPGTRLTVL.

The chain has TRBV6-1 and TRBJ1-1; the D is unclear. The CDR3 is made up of 13 amino acids. V lost 6 bases, J lost 1 base, and 9 bases lay in between. CDR1 and CDR2 from the germline V gene are MNHNS and SASEGT. CDR3 sequence reads: CASSPTENTEAFF. CDR3 DNA sequence: TGTGCCAGCAGCCCTACAGAGAACACTGAAGCTTTCTTT.

This chain links TRBV27 with TRBJ2-6; 9 bases fit TRBD1. The length of the CDR3 is 15 residues. Germline CDR1 is MNHEY and CDR2 is SMNVEV (reference sequence). V trimming: 6 bases; J trimming: 3 bases; junction bases outside the gene matches: 3. CDR3 sequence (DNA): TGTGCCAGCAGACAGGGGGCAAATGGGGCCAACGTCCTGACTTTC. Translating it yields CASRQGANGANVLTF.

This rearrangement joins TRBV27 to TRBJ1-1; 11 bases map to TRBD1. The J segment lost 3 bases and the V segment lost 5 bases, leaving 17 bases of the junction unmatched. CDR1 MNHEY and CDR2 SMNVEV come from the germline V gene (reference sequence). The CDR3 covers 19 residues. In nucleotides, the CDR3 is TGTGCCAGCAGTGAAGGGACAGGGGGACCACGGATGCGTGACACTGAAGCTTTCTTT. It translates to CASSEGTGGPRMRDTEAFF.

The chain employs TRBV28 and TRBJ2-5, with D perhaps TRBD2 (5 bases). From germline, CDR1 is MDHEN and CDR2 SYDVKM. Trimming removed 1 base from V and 7 bases from J, with 16 bases in between. This CDR3 has 15 amino acids. The CDR3 DNA reads as TGTGCCAGCAGTTTATTTGGGGAGCGGATGCGGACCCAGTACTTC. Protein product: CASSLFGERMRTQYF.

The sample holds one count of this clone. The rearrangement uses TRBV6-6 and TRBJ2-3; 7 bases line up with TRBD2. The CDR3 totals 16 residues. V shed 4 bases and J 1 base; nucleotides not matched to a gene: 8. Per the germline V gene, CDR1 is MNHNY and CDR2 is SVGAGI (reference sequence). Written as DNA, the CDR3 is TGTGCCAGCAGTTCGTTTAGCGGGCCCCGCACAGATACGCAGTATTTT. Encoded protein: CASSSFSGPRTDTQYF.

A single count supports this clone. The chain recombines TRBV10-3 with TRBJ1-3, with a possible D match to TRBD1 (5 bases). CDR1 ENHRY and CDR2 SYGVKD come from the germline V gene. V dropped 11 bases and J dropped 3 bases, with 14 bases sitting between them. The CDR3 covers 13 residues. This chain's CDR3 is CAAKGLSGNTIYF. DNA of the CDR3: TGTGCCGCCAAGGGGTTAAGTGGAAACACCATATATTTT.

This sequence joins TRBV29-1 and TRBJ2-3; 9 bases are shared with TRBD2. The CDR3 is made up of 14 amino acids. From germline, CDR1 is SQVTM and CDR2 ANQGSEA. Losses at the gene ends were 6 bases for V and 3 bases for J; bases not matched to a gene: 7. The CDR3 reads CSVSRLAATDTQYF. CDR3 in DNA: TGCAGCGTCTCGCGACTAGCGGCTACAGATACGCAGTATTTT.

The chain combines TRBV9 with TRBJ1-2, with D tentatively TRBD1 (5 bases). Trimming removed 3 bases from V and 5 bases from J, with 17 bases in between. This CDR3 comprises 15 residues. Germline loops: CDR1 SGDLS, CDR2 YYNGEE. CDR3 residues: CASSGRAGTVYGYTF. The CDR3 DNA reads TGTGCCAGCAGCGGACGAGCCGGGACTGTTTATGGCTACACCTTC.

This clone was counted a single time. The chain recombines TRBV27 with TRBJ2-7; D remains ambiguous. This CDR3 is 12 amino acids long. V was clipped by 2 bases and J by 3 bases, with 5 bases between them. Germline V gene data show CDR1 as MNHEY and CDR2 as SMNVEV (reference sequence). For the CDR3, the DNA is TGTGCCAGCAGTTTAAACGGCTACGAGCAGTACTTC. It codes for CASSLNGYEQYF.

The chain uses TRBV7-2 and TRBJ1-6; D not certain. V shed 3 bases and J shed 7 bases, with 7 bases lying between them. There are 13 residues in the CDR3. Germline values: CDR1 SGHTA, CDR2 FQGNSA. CDR3 amino acids: CASSFYTNSPLHF. CDR3 nucleotide sequence: TGTGCCAGCAGCTTTTACACCAATTCACCCCTCCACTTT.

The chain joins TRBV19 to TRBJ2-6; D gene uncertain. The CDR3 runs to 12 residues. CDR1 and CDR2 from the germline V gene are LNHDA and SQIVND (reference sequence). Trimming removed 4 bases from V and 5 bases from J, with 3 bases in between. The CDR3 protein is CASSNWANVLTF. CDR3 coding DNA: TGTGCCAGTAGTAACTGGGCCAACGTCCTGACTTTC.

This clone is a singleton in its sample. This chain links TRBV23-1 with TRBJ2-1; weak D call: TRBD2 (6 bases). TRBV23-1 is recorded as an ORF, its role being uncertain. V dropped 0 bases and J dropped 9 bases, with 18 bases sitting between them. CDR3 length: 16 residues. CDR3 nucleotide sequence: TGCGCCAGCAGTCAATCATGCGGGGTAAGCCAAAGTGAGCAGTTCTTC. Translating it yields CASSQSCGVSQSEQFF.

The chain recombines TRBV6-6 with TRBJ2-7, with D perhaps matching TRBD1 (6 bases). The length of the CDR3 is 12 residues. V was pared by 7 bases and J by 4 bases, with 11 bases between. Germline V gene data show CDR1 as MNHNY and CDR2 as SVGAGI (reference sequence). CDR3 protein: CASTEGVYEQYF. The CDR3, as DNA: TGTGCCAGCACCGAGGGGGTTTACGAGCAGTACTTC.

V is TRBV5-8 and J is TRBJ1-2, with 9 bases lining up with TRBD1. This CDR3 spans 16 amino acids. Germline V CDR1 and CDR2: SGHTS, YDEGEE. V lost 4 bases and J lost 3; bases outside the gene matches: 10. The CDR3 region is CASSKDRGSTDYGYTF. The CDR3, as DNA: TGTGCCAGCAGCAAGGACAGGGGATCAACGGACTATGGCTACACCTTC.

V usage is TRBV9 and J usage is TRBJ1-3; tentatively, D is TRBD1 (5 bases). Germline CDR1 and CDR2: SGDLS and YYNGEE. CDR3 size: 15 residues. Trimming took 0 bases from V and 2 from J, leaving 9 bases between them. As DNA, the CDR3 is TGTGCCAGCAGCGTAGATATAGGGGCTGGAAACACCATATATTTT. Protein sequence: CASSVDIGAGNTIYF. The entire variable domain, with the rest obtained from reference TRBV9 and TRBJ1-3, is as follows: DSGVTQTPKHLITATGQRVTLRCSPRSGDLSVYWYQQSLDQGLQFLIQYYNGEERAKGNILERFSAQQFPDLHSELNLSSLELGDSALYFCASSVDIGAGNTIYFGEGSWLTVV.

V is TRBV5-8 and J is TRBJ1-6; possible D gene TRBD1, 5 bases. Germline V CDR1 and CDR2: SGHTS, YDEGEE. V was clipped by 0 bases and J by 10 bases, with 8 bases between them. The CDR3 covers 13 residues. The CDR3 coding sequence is TGTGCCAGCAGCTTGGATGGACAATCACCCCTCCACTTT. Translating gives CASSLDGQSPLHF.

The chain recombines TRBV5-6 with TRBJ2-1; a possible D gene is TRBD2 (5 bases). From germline, CDR1 is SGHDT and CDR2 YYEEEE. The CDR3 is made up of 13 amino acids. Trimming removed 5 bases from V and 10 bases from J, with 16 bases in between. The CDR3 spells CASRLVVSREQFF. CDR3 nucleotide sequence: TGTGCCAGCAGACTAGTCGTGAGTCGGGAGCAGTTCTTC.

The V gene is TRBV9, the J gene TRBJ1-2; D is uncertain. Trimming took off 6 bases at V and 8 bases at J, with 11 bases between the two ends. The length of the CDR3 is 11 residues. Germline-derived CDR1 and CDR2 are SGDLS and YYNGEE. This CDR3 reads CASTRAAGYTF. The CDR3 DNA sequence: TGTGCCAGCACGCGGGCAGCCGGCTACACCTTC.

The chain recombines TRBV7-8 with TRBJ1-6; 9 bases are a match to TRBD1. Germline lookup yields CDR1 SGHVS and CDR2 FQNEAQ. The CDR3 covers 16 residues. V shed 2 bases and J 8 bases; nucleotides not matched to a gene: 7. CDR3 amino acids: CASSLNLGQGDSPLHF. DNA of the CDR3: TGTGCCAGCAGCTTAAATTTGGGACAGGGTGATTCACCCCTCCACTTT.

J is TRBJ1-1 and V is TRBV5-4; D is undetermined. The ends were cut back, 4 bases at V and 4 bases at J, with 11 bases in the middle. Germline V lookup: CDR1 SGHNT, CDR2 YYREEE (reference sequence). The CDR3 loop spans 13 amino acids. CDR3 coding DNA: TGTGCCAGCAGCCGGGGTACGGTCACTGAAGCTTTCTTT. Translating gives CASSRGTVTEAFF.

This sequence joins TRBV5-1 and TRBJ1-5; D may be TRBD1 (5 bases). Germline assignment: CDR1 SGHRS and CDR2 YFSETQ. This CDR3 is built from 15 residues. Deletions cut 0 bases from V and 6 bases from J, with 13 bases between. CDR3 region: CASSLGGSPGQPQHF. The CDR3 nucleotides are TGCGCCAGCAGCTTGGGGGGCTCTCCGGGTCAGCCCCAGCATTTT.

This clone occurred a few times. V is TRBV25-1 and J is TRBJ2-7; D remains ambiguous. V was shortened by 6 bases and J by 4 bases, with 4 bases between the two germline ends. The germline CDR1 and CDR2 sequences are MGHDK and SYGVNS. The CDR3 loop spans 10 amino acids. The CDR3 loop reads CASSEYEQYF. DNA for the CDR3: TGTGCCAGCAGCGAGTACGAGCAGTACTTC.

J is TRBJ2-3 and V is TRBV5-6; perhaps TRBD1 as D (6 bases). The CDR3 is 15 amino acids. The V end lost 1 base, the J end lost 2 bases, and 11 bases lay between the germline ends. Germline V lookup: CDR1 SGHDT, CDR2 YYEEEE. The CDR3: CASSLFQGFTDTQYF. As DNA, the CDR3 is TGTGCCAGCAGCTTGTTTCAGGGGTTCACAGATACGCAGTATTTT.